The next 17 T cell receptor beta chains were all read from a single sample in a study of T cells after yellow fever vaccination. A single record per CDR3 protein comes from TCRdb applying MiXCR to the 5' RACE reads. The profile covers some 240,000 distinct CDR3 sequences, with 3.2% appearing a single time and 3.2% taken by the ten largest. This specimen was CD4+ T cells sorted from PBMCs, taken 10 days after the yellow fever booster vaccination. These receptors came from a man younger than 30 who received the YFV17D yellow fever vaccine.

With regard to this clonotype: This clone may be a read error of a much larger clone one base away. V usage is TRBV4-1 and J usage is TRBJ2-3, with D perhaps TRBD2 (6 bases). Germline V CDR1 and CDR2: MGHRA, YSYEKL. The ends were cut back, 0 bases at V and 8 bases at J, with 9 bases in the middle. The CDR3 has 13 residues. CDR3: CASSQDPGVTQYF. DNA of the CDR3: TGCGCCAGCAGCCAAGACCCGGGAGTTACGCAGTATTTT.

J is TRBJ2-2 and V is TRBV12-3 or TRBV12-4; D tentatively fits TRBD1 or TRBD2 (6 bases each). This CDR3 has 15 amino acids. V was cut by 2 bases and J by 4 bases, with 11 bases left in between. The CDR3 loop is CASSLSGAITGELFF. CDR3 bases: TGTGCCAGCAGTTTATCGGGGGCAATCACCGGGGAGCTGTTTTTT.

Many counts were recorded for this clonotype. The genes are TRBV5-1 and TRBJ2-1; D may be TRBD2 (5 bases). The CDR3 is made up of 17 amino acids. V was clipped by 3 bases and J by 6 bases, with 22 bases between them. In germline, CDR1 is SGHRS, CDR2 YFSETQ. The CDR3 nucleotides read TGCGCCAGCAGCTGGAACCGAGGGATGTACCCGGGCAATGAGCAGTTCTTC. Residues: CASSWNRGMYPGNEQFF.

Ten or more counts support this clonotype. The chain employs TRBV12-3 or TRBV12-4 and TRBJ1-5; possibly TRBD1 for D (5 bases). The CDR3 totals 16 residues. With 4 bases removed from V and 6 bases from J, the gap between germline ends came to 19 bases. The CDR3 DNA follows: TGTGCCAGCAGTTCTGAGACGCGGGAAAGGGGTCAGCCCCAGCATTTT. Its protein product is CASSSETRERGQPQHF.

This clonotype was found many times. The chain employs TRBV5-1 and TRBJ1-1, with a tentative D call TRBD1 (5 bases). The ends were cut back, 5 bases at V and 9 bases at J, with 17 bases in the middle. Germline CDR1 SGHRS, CDR2 YFSETQ. The CDR3 is 13 residues long. CDR3 nucleotides: TGCGCCAGCAGAGTCGGGGCCACTGGGAAAGCTTTCTTT. As protein: CASRVGATGKAFF. Supplemented by reference TRBV5-1 and TRBJ1-1, the full variable domain reads KAGVTQTPRYLIKTRGQQVTLSCSPISGHRSVSWYQQTPGQGLQFLFEYFSETQRNKGNFPGRFSGRQFSNSRSEMNVSTLELGDSALYLCASRVGATGKAFFGQGTRLTVV.

There are many counts of this clonotype. The J gene is TRBJ2-4, the V gene TRBV5-4, with a weak D call TRBD2 (5 bases). V shed 3 bases and J shed 1 base, with 14 bases lying between them. The germline gives CDR1 SGHNT, CDR2 YYREEE (reference sequence). This CDR3 contains 16 residues. CDR3 sequence reads: CASSWGVGNAKNIQYF. In DNA, the CDR3 is TGTGCCAGCAGCTGGGGAGTCGGAAACGCCAAAAACATTCAGTACTTC.

The chain combines TRBV7-9 with TRBJ2-3; perhaps D is TRBD1 or TRBD2 (5 bases each). From germline, CDR1 is SEHNR and CDR2 FQNEAQ (reference sequence). CDR3 length equals 13 residues. V dropped 4 bases and J dropped 3 bases, with 8 bases sitting between them. The CDR3 coding sequence is TGTGCCAGCAGCTGGGACCGGACAGATACGCAGTATTTT. As protein: CASSWDRTDTQYF.

The V and J genes are TRBV20-1 and TRBJ2-7, with 9 nucleotides matching TRBD2. J lost 0 bases, V lost 3 bases, and 9 bases had no gene match. The CDR3 runs to 16 residues. The germline CDR1 and CDR2 sequences are DFQATT and SNEGSKA (reference sequence). In nucleotides, the CDR3 is TGCAGTGCTAGTGGGACGCTAGCGGGGCACTCCTACGAGCAGTACGTC. It encodes CSASGTLAGHSYEQYV.

V and J are TRBV5-1 and TRBJ1-3, with D possibly TRBD1 on 5 matching bases. V lost 2 bases and J lost 7, with 13 bases in between. Looked up from germline, CDR1 is SGHRS and CDR2 is YFSETQ. CDR3 size: 14 residues. The CDR3 here is CASSLEGTGNTIYF. DNA for the CDR3: TGCGCCAGCAGCTTAGAGGGGACGGGGAACACCATATATTTT.

This clonotype was recorded a few times. The V call is TRBV12-3 or TRBV12-4, the J call TRBJ1-5; D may be TRBD1 (5 bases). The CDR3 spans 15 residues. The V end was cut by 5 bases, the J end by 7 bases, with 18 bases between. For the CDR3, the DNA is TGTGCCAGCAGTCCCCAGGGTTTTGGGAGACAGCCCCAGCATTTT. Translated: CASSPQGFGRQPQHF.

The table lists this clonotype with a few counts. The genes are TRBV7-8 and TRBJ2-5, with 7 bases fitting TRBD2. Germline CDR1 is SGHVS and CDR2 is FQNEAQ. This CDR3 has 16 amino acids. V was clipped by 0 bases and J by 3 bases; unmatched bases: 7. The CDR3 here is CASSLAYRAGEETQYF. The CDR3 nucleotides are TGTGCCAGCAGCTTAGCGTATCGCGCGGGGGAAGAGACCCAGTACTTC. The full variable domain, completed using reference TRBV7-8 and TRBJ2-5, is GAGVSQSPRYKVAKRGQDVALRCDPISGHVSLFWYQQALGQGPEFLTYFQNEAQLDKSGLPSDRFFAERPEGSVSTLKIQRTQQEDSAVYLCASSLAYRAGEETQYFGPGTRLLVL.

This clonotype was observed at least ten times. The chain couples TRBV6-5 to TRBJ1-2; TRBD1 is a possible D gene (5 bases). V was shortened by 2 bases and J by 4 bases, with 8 bases between the two germline ends. CDR3 length equals 13 residues. Germline lookup yields CDR1 MNHEY and CDR2 SVGAGI. The CDR3 DNA sequence: TGTGCCAGCAGTTACGGGGCAGTCTATGGCTACACCTTC. It encodes CASSYGAVYGYTF.

This clonotype turned up a few times. The chain employs TRBV4-3 and TRBJ2-6, with D unclear. The CDR3 runs 15 residues. CDR1 is LGHNA, CDR2 YSLEER, per germline. Trimming cost V 1 base and J 4 bases, with 8 bases left between them. The CDR3 region is CASSQAFRGANVLTF. The DNA of the CDR3 is TGCGCCAGCAGCCAAGCTTTTCGGGGGGCCAACGTCCTGACTTTC.

This clonotype was counted many times. The rearrangement uses TRBV20-1 and TRBJ2-1, with no clear D. V lost 8 bases, J lost 7 bases, and 12 bases lay in between. CDR1 and CDR2 (germline): DFQATT, SNEGSKA (reference sequence). The length of the CDR3 is 11 residues. This CDR3 is CSSSGWNEQFF. The CDR3 coding sequence is TGCAGTTCAAGTGGGTGGAATGAGCAGTTCTTC.

This clonotype has just a few counts. The chain combines TRBV6-5 with TRBJ2-7; the match to TRBD1 covers 11 bases. The CDR3 totals 15 residues. Germline CDR1 MNHEY, CDR2 SVGAGI. V dropped 0 bases and J dropped 4; count of bases not matched to a gene: 2. The CDR3: CASSYSGTGGYEQYV. The CDR3 DNA follows: TGTGCCAGCAGTTACTCCGGGACAGGGGGGTACGAGCAGTACGTC.

This clonotype was counted many times. The chain couples TRBV9 to TRBJ2-3, with a weak D call TRBD2 (5 bases). Germline V gene sequence: CDR1 SGDLS, CDR2 YYNGEE. The CDR3 consists of 15 residues. Trimming removed 3 bases at V and 4 bases at J, with 15 bases between. CDR3 sequence: CASSAGARGSDTQYF. The CDR3, as DNA: TGTGCCAGCAGCGCAGGAGCTAGAGGGTCAGATACGCAGTATTTT.

This clonotype appeared many times. The J gene is TRBJ1-2, the V gene TRBV5-1; 7 bases are shared with TRBD1. Germline trimming cut 1 base from V and 2 bases from J; bases unmatched to any gene: 5. The CDR3 runs to 15 residues. Germline lookup yields CDR1 SGHRS and CDR2 YFSETQ. The CDR3 nucleotides are TGCGCCAGCAGCTTGCAGGGGGGAGACAACTATGGCTACACCTTC. Encoded protein: CASSLQGGDNYGYTF.